Below, 29 T cell receptor beta chains from the same sample are listed, as sequenced in a study of shared clonotypes between healthy human individuals. The repertoire was sequenced with immunoSEQ multiplex PCR; TCRdb's copy has only in-frame clones and lacks some. The sample lists millions of clones; less than 95% were seen once. Naive CD8 populations comprised CD45RO-negative cells positively selected for CCR7, excluding terminally differentiated effector memory CD45RA+ cells. What was sequenced was naive CD8+ T cells sorted from blood. The source of these receptors is a young man in good health.

The V gene is TRBV14, the J gene TRBJ2-2; no clear D gene. This CDR3 has 15 residues. Germline V CDR1 and CDR2: SGHDN, FVKESK. The germline V and J ends were trimmed by 4 bases and 1 base, with 10 bases remaining between them. In nucleotides, the CDR3 is TGTGCCAGCAGCCGCGGTTTTAAGAACACCGGGGAGCTGTTTTTT. Its translation: CASSRGFKNTGELFF.

J is TRBJ2-3 and V is TRBV6-5; possible D gene TRBD1, 6 bases. V dropped 6 bases and J dropped 7 bases, with 11 bases sitting between them. Germline V gives CDR1 MNHEY, CDR2 SVGAGI. This CDR3 has 12 amino acids. DNA for the CDR3: TGTGCCAGCAGGACGGACAGTAATACGCAGTATTTT. The encoded protein is CASRTDSNTQYF.

This chain connects TRBV30 to TRBJ2-7; a weak D match, TRBD1 (5 bases). The CDR3 has 13 residues. V lost 1 base and J lost 2, with 9 bases in between. The germline gives CDR1 GTSNPN, CDR2 SVGIG (reference sequence). This CDR3 reads CAWSARATYEQYF. The CDR3 DNA sequence: TGTGCCTGGAGTGCCAGGGCCACCTACGAGCAGTACTTC.

This clone turned up a few times. This sample also contains other DNA sequences that code for the same CDR3. The CDR3 spells CASSIRDRGYEQYF. The CDR3 nucleotides are TGTGCCAGTAGTATCCGGGACAGGGGTTACGAGCAGTACTTC. The V and J genes are TRBV19 and TRBJ2-7, with 10 bases aligning to TRBD1. Germline V gives CDR1 LNHDA, CDR2 SQIVND (reference sequence). The trim removed 3 bases at V and 4 bases at J, leaving 3 bases unmatched. CDR3 size: 14 residues.

The gene calls are TRBV11-2 and TRBJ2-2, with D perhaps TRBD1 or TRBD2 (5 bases each). The length of the CDR3 is 15 residues. The germline V gene has CDR1 SGHAT and CDR2 FQNNGV. The germline V and J ends were trimmed by 7 bases and 1 base, with 13 bases remaining between them. This chain's CDR3 is CASTPSGLNTGELFF. The CDR3 DNA is TGTGCCAGCACCCCGTCGGGGCTGAACACCGGGGAGCTGTTTTTT.

The genes are TRBV4-1 and TRBJ2-2; D uncertain. The CDR3 has 17 amino acids. The germline CDR1 and CDR2 sequences are MGHRA and YSYEKL. Trimming left V 3 bases short and J 1 base short, with 15 bases between. The CDR3 sequence: CASSHRPGNVNTGELFF. The CDR3 DNA follows: TGCGCCAGCAGCCATCGGCCGGGCAACGTGAACACCGGGGAGCTGTTTTTT.

The chain has TRBV4-3 and TRBJ2-3; D unresolved. The CDR3 is 13 amino acids. Trimming removed 0 bases at V and 4 bases at J, with 5 bases between. Germline V lookup: CDR1 LGHNA, CDR2 YSLEER. The CDR3 spells CASSQDGSDTQYF. The CDR3 DNA reads as TGCGCCAGCAGCCAAGATGGATCAGATACGCAGTATTTT.

The rearrangement links TRBV11-2 to TRBJ2-5, with 11 nucleotides matching TRBD1. Germline loops: CDR1 SGHAT, CDR2 FQNNGV. The CDR3 is made up of 15 amino acids. The V gene end was trimmed by 4 bases and the J gene end by 3 bases; junction bases not matched to a gene: 4. CDR3 DNA sequence: TGTGCCAGCAGCTCCCGGGACAGGGGGGAAGAGACCCAGTACTTC. It translates to CASSSRDRGEETQYF.

The V and J genes are TRBV7-9 and TRBJ2-2; D tentatively fits TRBD1 or TRBD2 (5 bases each). Deletions cut 5 bases from V and 5 bases from J, with 15 bases between. CDR3 size: 15 residues. Germline values: CDR1 SEHNR, CDR2 FQNEAQ (reference sequence). The CDR3: CASSALGGLTGELFF. CDR3 in DNA: TGTGCCAGCAGCGCCCTTGGGGGTTTAACCGGGGAGCTGTTTTTT.

V usage is TRBV4-1 and J usage is TRBJ1-3; possible D gene TRBD1, 5 bases. This CDR3 contains 15 residues. Germline V gene data show CDR1 as MGHRA and CDR2 as YSYEKL. V shed 1 base and J shed 0 bases, with 7 bases lying between them. CDR3 DNA: TGCGCCAGCAGCCAAGTTGACAGCTCTGGAAACACCATATATTTT. It yields the protein CASSQVDSSGNTIYF.

Of note for this clone: This sample also contains other DNA sequences that code for the same CDR3. The chain joins TRBV27 to TRBJ2-1; 7 nucleotides align to TRBD2. V lost 0 bases, J lost 4 bases, and 3 bases stayed unmatched. CDR3 length equals 15 residues. Germline assignment: CDR1 MNHEY and CDR2 SMNVEV (reference sequence). The CDR3 bases are TGTGCCAGCAGTTTATCGGGGGAGGGGTACAATGAGCAGTTCTTC. Protein sequence: CASSLSGEGYNEQFF.

J is TRBJ2-3 and V is TRBV9; D is unclear. Germline loops: CDR1 SGDLS, CDR2 YYNGEE. There are 13 residues in the CDR3. V lost 2 bases and J lost 6, with 10 bases in between. CDR3 DNA: TGTGCCAGCAGCGTGAGATCCCCGGATACGCAGTATTTT. Translating gives CASSVRSPDTQYF. The full variable domain, completed using reference TRBV9 and TRBJ2-3, is DSGVTQTPKHLITATGQRVTLRCSPRSGDLSVYWYQQSLDQGLQFLIQYYNGEERAKGNILERFSAQQFPDLHSELNLSSLELGDSALYFCASSVRSPDTQYFGPGTRLTVL.

The gene calls are TRBV19 and TRBJ1-4; the D is unclear. This CDR3 contains 15 residues. Trimming pared 6 bases from V and 0 bases from J, leaving 11 bases between. From germline, CDR1 is LNHDA and CDR2 SQIVND (reference sequence). CDR3 residues: CASSDHDATNEKLFF. For the CDR3, the DNA is TGTGCCAGTAGCGATCACGACGCAACTAATGAAAAACTGTTTTTT.

The gene calls are TRBV5-6 and TRBJ2-3; D call uncertain. Trimming pared 5 bases from V and 5 bases from J, leaving 15 bases between. The CDR3 has 14 residues. The germline V gene encodes CDR1 SGHDT and CDR2 YYEEEE. The CDR3 spells CASRVQGLGDTQYF. The CDR3 region has the DNA TGTGCCAGCAGAGTCCAAGGGCTGGGAGATACGCAGTATTTT.

The chain recombines TRBV5-4 with TRBJ2-7, with D maybe TRBD1 (6 bases). There are 14 residues in the CDR3. CDR1 is SGHNT, CDR2 YYREEE, per germline (reference sequence). Trimming shortened V by 3 bases and J by 3 bases, and 13 bases separated the two germline ends. CDR3 DNA sequence: TGTGCCAGCAGCTGGGACATGGTGAACTACGAGCAGTACTTC. Protein: CASSWDMVNYEQYF.

Note on this clone: A read error may account for a junction end that differs from germline. The V gene is TRBV4-1, the J gene TRBJ2-7, with TRBD1 matching over 9 bases. The CDR3 runs to 16 residues. Germline V gene lookup returns CDR1 MGHRA and CDR2 YSYEKL. In nucleotides, the CDR3 is TGCGCCAGCAGCCAAGAGGGATGGGACAGGGTTTCGTCAGTTGACTTC. This codes for CASSQEGWDRVSSVDF.

The V call is TRBV30, the J call TRBJ1-5; D is uncertain. Between the trimmed V and J ends, which lost 4 bases and 1 base, there was a span of 14 bases. In germline, CDR1 is GTSNPN, CDR2 SVGIG (reference sequence). The CDR3 covers 15 residues. CDR3 in amino acids: CAWTEGIGSNQPQHF. The CDR3 DNA is TGTGCCTGGACCGAGGGTATCGGGAGCAATCAGCCCCAGCATTTT.

CDR3 sequence (DNA): TGCGCCAGCAGTTACTACGGGGCGGGGGAGAGCACAGATACGCAGTATTTT. Translating gives CASSYYGAGESTDTQYF. The chain uses TRBV10-2 and TRBJ2-3; 7 bases match TRBD2. Germline CDR1 reads WSHSY; CDR2 reads SAAADI. The junction had 11 bases not matched to a gene; V was cut back by 5 bases and J by 0 bases. The CDR3 totals 17 residues.

This chain uses TRBV27 with TRBJ1-5, with TRBD1 matching over 7 bases. Germline CDR1 reads MNHEY; CDR2 reads SMNVEV (reference sequence). Unmatched junction bases numbered 13, after V lost 5 bases and J lost 6 bases. The CDR3 covers 16 residues. The CDR3 DNA reads TGTGCCAGCAGTCCCCAGGGGGTGAGGGGGCTTCAGCCCCAGCATTTT. Translated, it gives CASSPQGVRGLQPQHF.

V usage is TRBV11-2 and J usage is TRBJ2-3; 7 bases agree with TRBD2. CDR3 length equals 17 residues. Per the germline V gene, CDR1 is SGHAT and CDR2 is FQNNGV. Trimming took 4 bases from V and 0 from J; bases not matched to a gene: 10. The CDR3 nucleotides are TGTGCCAGCAGCTCGGGGGGTGCGGGCTTGAGCACAGATACGCAGTATTTT. It is translated as CASSSGGAGLSTDTQYF.

The chain joins TRBV6-5 to TRBJ2-3; D remains unclear. The CDR3 is 14 residues long. The germline V gene has CDR1 MNHEY and CDR2 SVGAGI. V shed 7 bases and J shed 0 bases, with 11 bases lying between them. The CDR3 reads CASTPLPSTDTQYF. The CDR3 DNA sequence: TGTGCCAGCACCCCGCTTCCTAGCACAGATACGCAGTATTTT.

The chain links TRBV30 to TRBJ2-6; 7 positions match TRBD1. V was pared by 2 bases and J by 12 bases, with 4 bases of the junction left unmatched. The CDR3 has 12 amino acids. Germline V gene data show CDR1 as GTSNPN and CDR2 as SVGIG (reference sequence). The CDR3, as DNA: TGTGCCTGGAGTTCGACAGGGTCCGTCCTGACTTTC. Translation: CAWSSTGSVLTF.

The rearrangement uses TRBV27 and TRBJ1-5; unclear D gene. Germline-derived CDR1 and CDR2 are MNHEY and SMNVEV (reference sequence). This CDR3 comprises 17 residues. Deletions cut 3 bases from V and 1 base from J, with 16 bases between. The chain's CDR3 is CASSLSGPAESNQPQHF. CDR3 in DNA: TGTGCCAGCAGTTTGTCCGGCCCCGCCGAGAGCAATCAGCCCCAGCATTTT.

The chain employs TRBV10-3 and TRBJ2-7; D remains ambiguous. This CDR3 is 15 amino acids long. From germline, CDR1 is ENHRY and CDR2 SYGVKD. V lost 6 bases, J lost 0 bases, and 15 bases lay in between. This CDR3 reads CAIRDEVIPSYEQYF. CDR3 bases: TGTGCCATCAGGGACGAGGTAATTCCCTCCTACGAGCAGTACTTC.

The V gene is TRBV10-3, the J gene TRBJ1-1, with D unresolved. The CDR3 loop spans 13 amino acids. V lost 4 bases to trimming and J lost 1 base, with 7 bases between them. Germline CDR1 reads ENHRY; CDR2 reads SYGVKD. CDR3 sequence (DNA): TGTGCCATCAGTGTATCGGAGAACACTGAAGCTTTCTTT. Its protein is CAISVSENTEAFF.

This chain joins TRBV6-5 and TRBJ1-2; 9 bases are shared with TRBD1. In germline, CDR1 is MNHEY, CDR2 SVGAGI. CDR3 size: 14 residues. The junction had 1 base not matched to a gene; V was cut back by 2 bases and J by 3 bases. CDR3 sequence (DNA): TGTGCCAGCAGTTACCGGACAGGGGACTATGGCTACACCTTC. It encodes CASSYRTGDYGYTF.

As for this clone: Other nucleotide sequences from this sample produce the same CDR3. The rearrangement uses TRBV6-1 and TRBJ2-7; weak D call: TRBD2 (5 bases). Per the germline V gene, CDR1 is MNHNS and CDR2 is SASEGT. The V end was cut by 1 base, the J end by 3 bases, with 7 bases between. The CDR3 has 13 amino acids. DNA for the CDR3: TGTGCCAGCAGTGAAGGAGGGCTCTACGAGCAGTACTTC. It encodes CASSEGGLYEQYF.

V gene TRBV4-3 combines with J gene TRBJ1-1, with D hard to call. V was trimmed by 4 bases and J by 4 bases, leaving 25 bases between them. The CDR3 has 18 amino acids. Germline CDR1 LGHNA, CDR2 YSLEER. The CDR3 DNA sequence: TGCGCCAGCAGCCGAGAGCTTCAAATTGGGGAGAGAGGCACTGAAGCTTTCTTT. Protein product: CASSRELQIGERGTEAFF.

This chain joins TRBV10-3 and TRBJ2-3, with 9 bases fitting TRBD2. V lost 7 bases, J lost 1 base, and 3 bases stayed unmatched. Germline CDR1 and CDR2: ENHRY and SYGVKD. CDR3 size: 14 residues. The CDR3 here is CAIKASGGTDTQYF. The CDR3 coding sequence is TGTGCCATCAAGGCTAGCGGGGGCACAGATACGCAGTATTTT.